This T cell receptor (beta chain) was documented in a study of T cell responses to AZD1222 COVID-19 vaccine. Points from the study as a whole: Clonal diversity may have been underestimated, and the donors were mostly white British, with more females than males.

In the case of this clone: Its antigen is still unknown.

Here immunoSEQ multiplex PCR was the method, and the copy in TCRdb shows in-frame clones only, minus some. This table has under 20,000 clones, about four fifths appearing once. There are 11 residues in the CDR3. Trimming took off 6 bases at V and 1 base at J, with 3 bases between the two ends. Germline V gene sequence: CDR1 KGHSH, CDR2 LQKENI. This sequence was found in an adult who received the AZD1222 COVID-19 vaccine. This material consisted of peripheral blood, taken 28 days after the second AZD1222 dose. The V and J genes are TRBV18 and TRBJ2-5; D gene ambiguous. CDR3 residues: CASSLQETQYF. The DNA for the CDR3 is TGTGCCAGCTCTCTCCAAGAGACCCAGTACTTC.